Listed below are T cell receptor beta chains from one sample, sequenced in a study of blood T cell repertoires in COVID-19. The protocol was immunoSEQ multiplex PCR, while the TCRdb copy is restricted to in-frame clones and leaves out a portion. The sample carries about 500,000 clones, 85% to 90% recorded once. What was sequenced was peripheral blood. The receptors originated from a young man with COVID-19, enrolled during active disease. The CDR3 runs from the conserved cysteine through the conserved F or W. A D gene is named only where the DNA matches it firmly. Size is stated for part of the rows, as once, few or many counts, or as a class when the clone is expanded.

clone size: NA
J gene: TRBJ1-1
D gene: NA
V gene: TRBV6-1
CDR3 protein: CASSDRGQNTEAFF
CDR3 DNA: TGTGCCAGCAGTGACAGGGGCCAGAACACTGAAGCTTTCTTT

clone size: NA
J gene: TRBJ2-1
D gene: TRBD2
V gene: TRBV9
CDR3 protein: CASSVGSSGPYNEQFF
CDR3 DNA: TGTGCCAGCAGCGTAGGCAGTAGCGGGCCCTACAATGAGCAGTTCTTC

clone size: NA
J gene: TRBJ2-7
D gene: NA
V gene: TRBV7-2
CDR3 protein: CASSSSDSYEQYF
CDR3 DNA: TGTGCCAGCAGCTCCTCGGACAGTTACGAGCAGTACTTC

clone size: NA
J gene: TRBJ2-5
D gene: NA
V gene: TRBV11-2
CDR3 protein: CASSLGSGWQETQYF
CDR3 DNA: TGTGCCAGCAGCTTAGGTTCAGGGTGGCAAGAGACCCAGTACTTC

clone size: NA
J gene: TRBJ2-2
D gene: TRBD2
V gene: TRBV6-5
CDR3 protein: CASSYSGRTAPGELFF
CDR3 DNA: TGTGCCAGCAGTTACAGCGGGAGGACCGCCCCCGGGGAGCTGTTTTTT

clone size: NA
J gene: TRBJ2-6
D gene: TRBD2
V gene: TRBV5-1
CDR3 protein: CASSLGGTSGASGANVLTF
CDR3 DNA: TGCGCCAGCAGCTTGGGGGGGACTAGCGGGGCCTCTGGGGCCAACGTCCTGACTTTC

clone size: NA
J gene: TRBJ2-1
D gene: TRBD1
V gene: TRBV7-7
CDR3 protein: CASSFTGDSEQFF
CDR3 DNA: TGTGCTAGCAGCTTCACAGGGGACAGTGAGCAGTTCTTC

clone size: NA
J gene: TRBJ2-1
D gene: TRBD2
V gene: TRBV11-2
CDR3 protein: CASSLSGVYNEQFF
CDR3 DNA: TGTGCCAGCAGCCTCAGCGGGGTCTACAATGAGCAGTTCTTC

clone size: few
J gene: TRBJ1-1
D gene: NA
V gene: TRBV19
CDR3 protein: CASSIGSGSSNTEAFF
CDR3 DNA: TGTGCCAGTAGTATAGGGTCAGGGTCGTCGAACACTGAAGCTTTCTTT

clone size: NA
J gene: TRBJ1-5
D gene: NA
V gene: TRBV5-1
CDR3 protein: CASSLGINQPQHF
CDR3 DNA: TGCGCCAGCAGCTTGGGTATCAATCAGCCCCAGCATTTT

clone size: NA
J gene: TRBJ2-5
D gene: TRBD2
V gene: TRBV19
CDR3 protein: CASSADRGGETQYF
CDR3 DNA: TGTGCCAGTAGTGCGGACCGGGGGGGCGAGACCCAGTACTTC

clone size: NA
J gene: TRBJ2-7
D gene: TRBD2
V gene: TRBV7-6
CDR3 protein: CASSLEAGAISYEQYF
CDR3 DNA: TGTGCCAGCAGCTTAGAAGCGGGAGCGATCTCCTACGAGCAGTACTTC

clone size: NA
J gene: TRBJ2-7
D gene: NA
V gene: TRBV27
CDR3 protein: CASSLYIGGTYEQYF
CDR3 DNA: TGTGCCAGCAGTTTATACATCGGGGGAACCTACGAGCAGTACTTC

clone size: NA
J gene: TRBJ1-5
D gene: NA
V gene: TRBV12-3/TRBV12-4
CDR3 protein: CASSLGWNQPQHF
CDR3 DNA: TGTGCCAGCAGTTTGGGCTGGAATCAGCCCCAGCATTTT

clone size: NA
J gene: TRBJ2-2
D gene: NA
V gene: TRBV5-1
CDR3 protein: CASSLSAGMGTGELFF
CDR3 DNA: TGCGCCAGCAGCTTGTCGGCAGGGATGGGGACCGGGGAGCTGTTTTTT

clone size: NA
J gene: TRBJ1-1
D gene: TRBD1
V gene: TRBV19
CDR3 protein: CASNLRQGANTEAFF
CDR3 DNA: TGTGCCAGTAACTTGAGACAGGGGGCGAACACTGAAGCTTTCTTT

clone size: few
J gene: TRBJ2-7
D gene: NA
V gene: TRBV18
CDR3 protein: CASSGTAPGEQYF
CDR3 DNA: TGTGCCAGCTCAGGAACAGCCCCTGGCGAGCAGTACTTC

clone size: NA
J gene: TRBJ2-2
D gene: TRBD1
V gene: TRBV27
CDR3 protein: CASSLEQGARTGELFF
CDR3 DNA: TGTGCCAGCAGCCTTGAACAGGGGGCGCGCACCGGGGAGCTGTTTTTT

clone size: NA
J gene: TRBJ2-7
D gene: NA
V gene: TRBV6-1
CDR3 protein: CASSDGTSRGGNFYEQYF
CDR3 DNA: TGTGCCAGCAGTGACGGGACTTCCAGAGGAGGGAACTTCTACGAGCAGTACTTC

clone size: NA
J gene: TRBJ2-3
D gene: NA
V gene: TRBV5-4
CDR3 protein: CASSLGSSDTQYF
CDR3 DNA: TGTGCCAGCAGCTTGGGGAGTTCAGATACGCAGTATTTT

clone size: once
J gene: TRBJ2-3
D gene: TRBD2
V gene: TRBV18
CDR3 protein: CASSPRAGVTDTQYF
CDR3 DNA: TGTGCCAGCTCACCAAGGGCGGGAGTCACAGATACGCAGTATTTT

clone size: NA
J gene: TRBJ2-1
D gene: NA
V gene: TRBV4-1
CDR3 protein: CASSPTPSRSSYNEQFF
CDR3 DNA: TGCGCCAGCAGCCCTACCCCTAGCCGGAGCTCCTACAATGAGCAGTTCTTC

clone size: NA
J gene: TRBJ2-1
D gene: TRBD2
V gene: TRBV7-2
CDR3 protein: CASSEAGGFYNEQFF
CDR3 DNA: TGTGCCAGCAGCGAAGCGGGGGGCTTTTACAATGAGCAGTTCTTC

clone size: NA
J gene: TRBJ1-4
D gene: NA
V gene: TRBV28
CDR3 protein: CASSQGRLGEKLFF
CDR3 DNA: TGTGCCAGCAGTCAAGGGAGATTGGGGGAAAAACTGTTTTTT

clone size: NA
J gene: TRBJ2-3
D gene: TRBD2
V gene: TRBV5-1
CDR3 protein: CASSLGVGTSGADTQYF
CDR3 DNA: TGCGCCAGCAGCTTGGGAGTCGGGACTAGCGGGGCAGATACGCAGTATTTT

clone size: NA
J gene: TRBJ2-5
D gene: TRBD2
V gene: TRBV7-8
CDR3 protein: CASSLISGKGQETQYF
CDR3 DNA: TGTGCCAGCAGCTTAATTAGCGGGAAGGGCCAAGAGACCCAGTACTTC